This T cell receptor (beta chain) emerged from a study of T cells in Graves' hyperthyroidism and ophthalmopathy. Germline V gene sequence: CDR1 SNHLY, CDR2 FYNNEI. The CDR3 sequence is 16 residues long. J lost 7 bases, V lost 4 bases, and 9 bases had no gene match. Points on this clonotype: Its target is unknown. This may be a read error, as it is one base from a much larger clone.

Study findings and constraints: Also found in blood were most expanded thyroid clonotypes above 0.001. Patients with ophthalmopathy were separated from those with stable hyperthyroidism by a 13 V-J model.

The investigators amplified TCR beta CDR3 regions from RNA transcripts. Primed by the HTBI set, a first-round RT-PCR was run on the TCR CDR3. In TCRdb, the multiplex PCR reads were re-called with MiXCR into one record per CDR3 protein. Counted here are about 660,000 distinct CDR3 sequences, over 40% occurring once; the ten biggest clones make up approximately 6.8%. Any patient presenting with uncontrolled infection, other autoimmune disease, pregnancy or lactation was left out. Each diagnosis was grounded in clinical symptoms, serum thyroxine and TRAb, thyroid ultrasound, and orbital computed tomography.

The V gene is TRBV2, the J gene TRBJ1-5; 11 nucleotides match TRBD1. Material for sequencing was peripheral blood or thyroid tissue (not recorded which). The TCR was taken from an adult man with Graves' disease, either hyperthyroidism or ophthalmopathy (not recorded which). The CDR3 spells CASSGSDRGHRQPQHF. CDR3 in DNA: TGTGCCAGCAGTGGATCGGACAGGGGGCATAGGCAGCCCCAGCATTTT.